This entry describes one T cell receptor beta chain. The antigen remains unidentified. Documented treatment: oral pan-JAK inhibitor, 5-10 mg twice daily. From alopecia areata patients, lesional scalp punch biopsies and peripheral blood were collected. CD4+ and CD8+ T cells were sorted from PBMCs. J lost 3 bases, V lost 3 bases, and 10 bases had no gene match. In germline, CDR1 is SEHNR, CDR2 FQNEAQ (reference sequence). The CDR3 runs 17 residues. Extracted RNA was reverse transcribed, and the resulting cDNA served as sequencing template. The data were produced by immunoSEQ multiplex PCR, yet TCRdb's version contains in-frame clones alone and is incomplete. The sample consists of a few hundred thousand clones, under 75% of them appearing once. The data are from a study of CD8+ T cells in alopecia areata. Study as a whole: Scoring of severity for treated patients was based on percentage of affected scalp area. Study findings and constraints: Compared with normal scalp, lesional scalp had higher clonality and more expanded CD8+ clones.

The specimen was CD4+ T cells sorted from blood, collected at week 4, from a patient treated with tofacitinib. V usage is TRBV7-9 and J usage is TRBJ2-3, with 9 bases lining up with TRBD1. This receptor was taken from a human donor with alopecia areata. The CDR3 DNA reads TGTGCCAGCAGCTTCATACGAGACAGGGGGTTTACAGATACGCAGTATTTT. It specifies CASSFIRDRGFTDTQYF. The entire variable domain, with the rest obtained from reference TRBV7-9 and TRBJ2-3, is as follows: DTGVSQNPRHKITKRGQNVTFRCDPISEHNRLYWYRQTLGQGPEFLTYFQNEAQLEKSRLLSDRFSAERPKGSFSTLEIQRTEQGDSAMYLCASSFIRDRGFTDTQYFGPGTRLTVL.